Here is one T cell receptor beta chain with its context. Antigen: not known. The sample is drawn from a study of T cells in localized non-small cell lung cancer. V lost 10 bases to trimming and J lost 3 bases, with 16 bases between them. The CDR3 length is 15 residues. Germline V lookup: CDR1 SGHTA, CDR2 FQGNSA. Profiled with immunoSEQ multiplex PCR; TCRdb holds only in-frame clones, not every one. The sample comprises almost 20,000 clones, 75% to 90% of which are singletons, and about 8.4% rests with the top ten. Regarding the study as a whole: A median approximately 61 of the top 100 tumor clones appeared in adjacent lung. A single tumor region was sequenced, leaving heterogeneity possible.

This sequence was found in a man aged 35 to 70 with stage I lung adenocarcinoma. The specimen comprised peripheral blood, sampled before any cancer treatment. The chain joins TRBV7-2 to TRBJ2-6, with D possibly being TRBD2 (6 bases). The CDR3 reads CATAWRVGGANVLTF. CDR3 nucleotides: TGTGCCACTGCGTGGAGGGTTGGTGGGGCCAACGTCCTGACTTTC.